This TCR beta chain was sequenced in a study of blood T cell repertoires in COVID-19 (dated by TCRdb to about 2020). A note on the overall study: Collaborator samples came from the United States, Italy and Spain and covered acute and convalescent phases of COVID-19. Where available, HLA class I and class II types were taken from metadata supplied by the sample provider and were not determined by assay-based typing. A de-identified subject ID, COVID-19 status, age in years and sex were almost always included in the sample metadata. The samples were drawn from two sources: the first 160 participants of the ongoing ImmuneRACE study, and approximately 1,300 subjects contributed by 6 global collaborators. The dataset comprised deeply sampled blood TCRbeta repertoires from subjects exposed to, actively infected with, or recovered from COVID-19. The material from the prospective study consisted of cDNA or gDNA derived from T cells, B-cell-depleted T cells, or PBMCs. A freely available public database, intended as a resource for researchers studying the immune response to SARS-CoV-2, is where the repertoires were released.

Remarks on this clone: It has no known antigen specificity. Qualities for individual bases were not recorded, and no much larger clone is one base off.

Each collaborating institution followed its own protocols to collect whole blood in K2EDTA tubes. For TCRbeta analysis, collaborators shipped samples in one of three forms: frozen whole blood, isolated PBMCs, or DNA extracted from either of those sample types. Overall study outcomes, separate from this receptor: The amount of clinical and demographic metadata varied by source and participant and was provided uncurated.

The immunoSEQ Assay, a bias-controlled multiplex PCR, was used to amplify TCRbeta CDR3 regions from genomic DNA. The original pipeline was this. Within the assay, amplification of reference gene primers was used to estimate how many nucleated cells each sample contained. Sequence reads were collapsed and filtered to measure the absolute abundance of every unique TCRbeta CDR3 rearrangement. For each sample, productive Simpson clonality was calculated by taking the square root of Simpson's diversity index across productive rearrangements. Sourced from immuneACCESS, this table was stored by TCRdb with only in-frame sequences that have V and J called. A share of the clones is absent; for the studies checked, an unresolved V gene accounts for under half, and the remainder has no known explanation. The DNA was the basis for D and trimming; V, J and clone size are from that table. The sample profile shows 40,000 to 45,000 clones; roughly 80% of them were found once. The ten largest clones add up to roughly a third of the sample.

Unmatched junction bases come to 9, with V trimmed by 9 bases and J by 8 bases. CDR1 is given as ENHRY and CDR2 as SYGVKD, both from the germline V gene. The CDR3 spans 15 residues, from the cysteine through the phenylalanine. Solely the CDR3 DNA is kept, with 45 bases framed from the first base. The TCR originated in a woman aged 80 or older with acute or convalescent COVID-19. Sequences were obtained from peripheral blood. The sequence joins TRBV10-3 to TRBJ1-6; 11 central nucleotides agree with TRBD1. The CDR3 in this case is CAITDRTGGDSPLHF. The nucleotides are TGTGCCATAACGGACCGGACAGGGGGCGATTCACCCCTCCACTTT.